This TCR beta chain was sequenced during a study of blood T cell repertoires in COVID-19. The overall study: The origin of the acute and convalescent COVID-19 samples was the United States, Italy and Spain. In each case, the material was cDNA or gDNA derived from T cells, B-cell-depleted T cells, or PBMCs.

The CDR3 covers 16 residues. Germline V lookup: CDR1 MRHNA, CDR2 SNTAGT. The V and J ends lost 6 bases and 3 bases respectively, with 18 bases between them. Only one count was recorded for this clone. Per the original data handling: Estimated nucleated cell counts came from reference gene primer amplification. Libraries were prepared by immunoSEQ multiplex PCR; TCRdb keeps only in-frame clonotypes and omits some of them. The DNA gave D and trimming, while V, J and clone size come from that table. The sample consists of some 100,000 clones, 85% of them appearing once. The chain carries TRBV6-4 and TRBJ1-5; D remains ambiguous. The sequencing sample was made of peripheral blood. This sequence was found in a woman aged 65 to 85 with active or convalescent COVID-19. The CDR3 spells CASRPKMVQNNQPQHF. CDR3 sequence (DNA): TGTGCCAGCAGACCCAAAATGGTTCAGAACAATCAGCCCCAGCATTTT.